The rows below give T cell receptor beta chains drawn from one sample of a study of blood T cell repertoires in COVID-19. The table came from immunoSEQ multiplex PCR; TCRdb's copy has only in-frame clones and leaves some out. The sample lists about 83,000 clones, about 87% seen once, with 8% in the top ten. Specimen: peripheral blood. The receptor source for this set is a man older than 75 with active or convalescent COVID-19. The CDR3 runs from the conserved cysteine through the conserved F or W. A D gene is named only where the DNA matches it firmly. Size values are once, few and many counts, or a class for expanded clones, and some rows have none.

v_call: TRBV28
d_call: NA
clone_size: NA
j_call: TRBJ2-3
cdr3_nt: TGTGCCACAACCTGGAAGAGACCCAGAGGGACAGATACGCAGTATTTT
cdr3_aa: CATTWKRPRGTDTQYF

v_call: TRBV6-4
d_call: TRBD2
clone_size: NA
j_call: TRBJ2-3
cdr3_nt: TGTGCCAGCAGTGACTCGACAGCGGGAGGGGCAGATACGCAGTATTTT
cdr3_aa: CASSDSTAGGADTQYF

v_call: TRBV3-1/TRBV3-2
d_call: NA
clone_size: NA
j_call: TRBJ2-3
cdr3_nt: TGTGCCAGCAGCCAAGCCTTCCGGGAATTCTTGGATACGCAGTATTTT
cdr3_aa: CASSQAFREFLDTQYF

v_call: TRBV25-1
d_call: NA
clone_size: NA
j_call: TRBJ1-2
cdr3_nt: TGTGCCAGCAGCCCATTAAGTCTTGTTCAGGGTCATGGCTACACCTTC
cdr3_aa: CASSPLSLVQGHGYTF

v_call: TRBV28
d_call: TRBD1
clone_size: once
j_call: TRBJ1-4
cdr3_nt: TGTGCCAGCAGTTTAAAGTTGGGACAGGGCCATGAAAAACTGTTTTTT
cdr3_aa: CASSLKLGQGHEKLFF

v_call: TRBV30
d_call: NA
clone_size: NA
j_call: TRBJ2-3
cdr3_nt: TGTGCCTGGAGCGAAGGGACTCTTAGCACAGATACGCAGTATTTT
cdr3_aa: CAWSEGTLSTDTQYF

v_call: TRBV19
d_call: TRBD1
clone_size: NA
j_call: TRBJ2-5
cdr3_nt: TGTGCCACCAAAGCTCCGGGCAGGGGGCAAGAGACCCAGTACTTC
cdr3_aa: CATKAPGRGQETQYF

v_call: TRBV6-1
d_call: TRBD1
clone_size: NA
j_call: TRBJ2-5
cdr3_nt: TGTGCCAGCAGTGAAACCGACAGGGGAGCAGAGACCCAGTACTTC
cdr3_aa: CASSETDRGAETQYF

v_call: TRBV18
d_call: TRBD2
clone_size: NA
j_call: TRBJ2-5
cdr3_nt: TGTGCCAGCTCACCAAGGGACTATTACCAAGAGACCCAGTACTTC
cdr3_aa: CASSPRDYYQETQYF

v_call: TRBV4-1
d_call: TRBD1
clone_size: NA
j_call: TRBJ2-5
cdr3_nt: TGCGCCAGCAGCCAAGATCGGGACAGTCAAGGGGAGACCCAGTACTTC
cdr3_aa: CASSQDRDSQGETQYF

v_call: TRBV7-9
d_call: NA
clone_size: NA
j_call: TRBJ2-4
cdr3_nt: TGTGCCAGCAGCAACCCGGGGGCCAAAAACATTCAGTACTTC
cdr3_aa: CASSNPGAKNIQYF

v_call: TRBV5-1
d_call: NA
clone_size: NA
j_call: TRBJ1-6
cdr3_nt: TGCGCCAGCAGCTTGGGTGGGGTTGTAGGGGATTCACCCCTCCACTTT
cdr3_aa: CASSLGGVVGDSPLHF

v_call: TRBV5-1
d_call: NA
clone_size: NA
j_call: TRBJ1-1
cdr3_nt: TGCGCCAGCAGCTCAGGACAGCCGAACACTGAAGCTTTCTTT
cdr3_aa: CASSSGQPNTEAFF

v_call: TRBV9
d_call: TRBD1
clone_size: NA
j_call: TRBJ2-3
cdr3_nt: TGTGCCAGCAGCCTGACAGGGGGCATCACAGATACGCAGTATTTT
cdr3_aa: CASSLTGGITDTQYF

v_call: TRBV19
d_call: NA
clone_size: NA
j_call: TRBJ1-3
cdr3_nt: TGTGCCAGTAGCCTCGAACCCAGGAATGGAAACACCATATATTTT
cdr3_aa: CASSLEPRNGNTIYF

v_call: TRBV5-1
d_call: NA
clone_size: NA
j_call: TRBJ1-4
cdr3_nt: TGCGCCAGCAGCTTGGCAGAACCTAATGAAAAACTGTTTTTT
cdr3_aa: CASSLAEPNEKLFF

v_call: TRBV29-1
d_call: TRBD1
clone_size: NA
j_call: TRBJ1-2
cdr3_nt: TGCAGCGCTACAGGGGGCAACTATGGCTACACCTTC
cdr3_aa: CSATGGNYGYTF

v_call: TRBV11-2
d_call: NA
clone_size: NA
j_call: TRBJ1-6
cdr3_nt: TGTGCCAGCAGCTTCCAGGGATATTCACCCCTCCACTTT
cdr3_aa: CASSFQGYSPLHF

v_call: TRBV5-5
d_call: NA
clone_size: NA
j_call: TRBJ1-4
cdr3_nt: TGTGCCAGCAGCTTGGTAGGGGAAACTAATGAAAAACTGTTTTTT
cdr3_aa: CASSLVGETNEKLFF

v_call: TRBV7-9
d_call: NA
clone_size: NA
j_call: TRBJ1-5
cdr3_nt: TGTGCCAGCAGCCCATACAGGGACAATCAGCCCCAGCATTTT
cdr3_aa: CASSPYRDNQPQHF

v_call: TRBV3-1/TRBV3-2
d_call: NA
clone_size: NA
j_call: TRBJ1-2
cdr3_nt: TGTGCCAGCAGCCAATACGGGGAAGGCTACACCTTC
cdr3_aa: CASSQYGEGYTF

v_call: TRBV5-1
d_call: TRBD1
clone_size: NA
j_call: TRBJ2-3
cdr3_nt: TGCGCCAGCAGACCGGGACAGGGCACAGATACGCAGTATTTT
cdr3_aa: CASRPGQGTDTQYF

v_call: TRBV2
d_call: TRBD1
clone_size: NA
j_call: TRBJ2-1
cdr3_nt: TGTGCCAGCAGATGGACAGGGGCTTCAGGTGAGCAGTTCTTC
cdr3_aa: CASRWTGASGEQFF

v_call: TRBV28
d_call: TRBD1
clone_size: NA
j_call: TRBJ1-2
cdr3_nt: TGTGCCAGCAGCGGCGAACAAGGCGGCAGGGGGAAAAAAGATGGCTACACCTTC
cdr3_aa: CASSGEQGGRGKKDGYTF

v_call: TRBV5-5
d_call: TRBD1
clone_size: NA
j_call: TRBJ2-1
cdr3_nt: TGTGCCAGCAGCTTTTGGCAGGGGGACTACAATGAGCAGTTCTTC
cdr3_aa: CASSFWQGDYNEQFF

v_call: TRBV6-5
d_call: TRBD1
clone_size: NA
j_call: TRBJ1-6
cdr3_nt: TGTGCCAGCAGTTACTCCAGGGGGCAGAATTCACCCCTCCACTTT
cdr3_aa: CASSYSRGQNSPLHF